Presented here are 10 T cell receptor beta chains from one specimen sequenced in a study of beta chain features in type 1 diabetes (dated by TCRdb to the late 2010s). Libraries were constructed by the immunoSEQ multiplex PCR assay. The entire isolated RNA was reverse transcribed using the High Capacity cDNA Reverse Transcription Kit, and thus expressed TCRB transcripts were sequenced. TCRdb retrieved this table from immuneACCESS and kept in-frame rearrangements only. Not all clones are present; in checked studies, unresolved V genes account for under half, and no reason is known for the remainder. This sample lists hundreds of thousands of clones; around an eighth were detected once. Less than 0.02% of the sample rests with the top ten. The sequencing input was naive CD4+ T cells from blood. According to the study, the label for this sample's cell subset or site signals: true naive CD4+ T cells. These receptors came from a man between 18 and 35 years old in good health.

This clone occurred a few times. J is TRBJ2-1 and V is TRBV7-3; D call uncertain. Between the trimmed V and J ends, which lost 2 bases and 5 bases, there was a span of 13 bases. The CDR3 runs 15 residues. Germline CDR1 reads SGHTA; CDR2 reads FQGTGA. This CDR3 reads CASSLPQPVNNEQFF. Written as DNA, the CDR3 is TGTGCCAGCAGCTTACCCCAACCGGTTAACAATGAGCAGTTCTTC.

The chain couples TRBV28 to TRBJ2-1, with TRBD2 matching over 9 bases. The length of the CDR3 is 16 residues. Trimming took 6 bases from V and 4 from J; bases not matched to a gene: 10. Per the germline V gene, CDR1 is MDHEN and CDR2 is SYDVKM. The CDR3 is CASSRGGTSSYNEQFF. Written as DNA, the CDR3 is TGTGCCAGCAGCCGAGGAGGGACTAGCAGTTACAATGAGCAGTTCTTC.

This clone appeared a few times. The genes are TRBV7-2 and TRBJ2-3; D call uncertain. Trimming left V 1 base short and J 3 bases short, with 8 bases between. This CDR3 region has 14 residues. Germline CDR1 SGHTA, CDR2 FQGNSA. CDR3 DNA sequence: TGTGCCAGCAGCTTAGACGTCGGGACAGATACGCAGTATTTT. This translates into CASSLDVGTDTQYF.

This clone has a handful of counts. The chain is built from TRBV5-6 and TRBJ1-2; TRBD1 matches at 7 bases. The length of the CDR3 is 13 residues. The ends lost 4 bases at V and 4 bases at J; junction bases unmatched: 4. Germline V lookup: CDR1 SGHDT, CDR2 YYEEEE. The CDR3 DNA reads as TGTGCCAGCAGCCCTAGGACAGGCTATGGCTACACCTTC. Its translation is CASSPRTGYGYTF.

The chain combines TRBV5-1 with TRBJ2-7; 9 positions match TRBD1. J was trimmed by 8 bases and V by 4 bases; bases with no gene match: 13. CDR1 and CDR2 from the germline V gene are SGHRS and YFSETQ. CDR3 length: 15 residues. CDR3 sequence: CASSPNAGTGPKQYF. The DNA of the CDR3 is TGCGCCAGCAGCCCGAACGCCGGGACAGGGCCCAAGCAGTACTTC.

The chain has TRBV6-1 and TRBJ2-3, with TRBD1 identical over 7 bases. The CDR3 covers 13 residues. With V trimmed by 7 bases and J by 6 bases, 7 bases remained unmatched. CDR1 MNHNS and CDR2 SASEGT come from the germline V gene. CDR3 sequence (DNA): TGTGCCAGCACCCGGAGCAGGGGGGATACGCAGTATTTT. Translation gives CASTRSRGDTQYF.

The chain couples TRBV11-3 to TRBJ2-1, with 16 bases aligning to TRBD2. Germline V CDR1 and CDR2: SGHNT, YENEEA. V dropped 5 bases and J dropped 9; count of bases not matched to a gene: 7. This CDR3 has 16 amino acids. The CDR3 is CASSQGTSGRGGEQFF. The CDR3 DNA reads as TGTGCCAGCAGCCAGGGGACTAGCGGGAGGGGTGGTGAGCAGTTCTTC.

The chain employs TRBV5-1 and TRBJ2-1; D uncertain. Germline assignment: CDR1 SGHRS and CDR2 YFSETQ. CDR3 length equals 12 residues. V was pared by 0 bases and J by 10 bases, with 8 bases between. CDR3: CASSLDAAEQFF. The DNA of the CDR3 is TGCGCCAGCAGCTTGGATGCGGCCGAGCAGTTCTTC. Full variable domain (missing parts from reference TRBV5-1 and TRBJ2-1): KAGVTQTPRYLIKTRGQQVTLSCSPISGHRSVSWYQQTPGQGLQFLFEYFSETQRNKGNFPGRFSGRQFSNSRSEMNVSTLELGDSALYLCASSLDAAEQFFGPGTRLTVL.

The CDR3 here is CAWKRRSAPYEQYF. Here the CDR3 DNA reads TGTGCCTGGAAGAGGCGATCTGCGCCCTACGAGCAGTACTTC. The chain couples TRBV30 to TRBJ2-7; no clear D. The V and J ends lost 4 bases and 2 bases respectively, with 15 bases between them. This CDR3 region has 14 residues. Germline-derived CDR1 and CDR2 are GTSNPN and SVGIG (reference sequence).

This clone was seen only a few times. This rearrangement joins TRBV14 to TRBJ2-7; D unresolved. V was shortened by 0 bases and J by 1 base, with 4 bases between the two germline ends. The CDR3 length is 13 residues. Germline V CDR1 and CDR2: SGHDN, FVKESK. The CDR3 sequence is CASSQDLSYEQYF. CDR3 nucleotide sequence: TGTGCCAGCAGCCAAGATTTATCCTACGAGCAGTACTTC.